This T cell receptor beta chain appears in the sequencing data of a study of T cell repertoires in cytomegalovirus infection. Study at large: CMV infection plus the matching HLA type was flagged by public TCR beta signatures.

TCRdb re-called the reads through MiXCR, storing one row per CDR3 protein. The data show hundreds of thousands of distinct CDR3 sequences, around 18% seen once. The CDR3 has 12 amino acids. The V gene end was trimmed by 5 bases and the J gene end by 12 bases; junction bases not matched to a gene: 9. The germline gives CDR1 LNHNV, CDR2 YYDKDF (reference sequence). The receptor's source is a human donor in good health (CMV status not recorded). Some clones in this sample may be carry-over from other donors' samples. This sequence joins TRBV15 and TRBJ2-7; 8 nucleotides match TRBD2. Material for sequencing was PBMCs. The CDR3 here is CATSETSARLYF. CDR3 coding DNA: TGTGCCACCAGCGAGACTAGCGCGAGGCTGTACTTC.